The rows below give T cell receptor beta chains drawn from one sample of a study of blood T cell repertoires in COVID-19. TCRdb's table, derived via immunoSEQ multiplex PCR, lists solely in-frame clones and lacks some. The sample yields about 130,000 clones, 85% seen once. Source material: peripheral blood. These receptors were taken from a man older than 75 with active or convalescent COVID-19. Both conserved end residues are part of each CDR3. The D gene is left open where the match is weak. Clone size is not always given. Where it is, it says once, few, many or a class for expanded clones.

cdr3_nt: TGTGCCAGCAGCTTAAACAGGGGTCAGCCCCAGCATTTT
cdr3_aa: CASSLNRGQPQHF
d_call: TRBD1
v_call: TRBV7-8
clone_size: .
j_call: TRBJ1-5

cdr3_nt: TGTGCCTGGAGTGTAAAAGTTATCGCACTAAGAAATGGCTACACCTTC
cdr3_aa: CAWSVKVIALRNGYTF
d_call: .
v_call: TRBV30
clone_size: .
j_call: TRBJ1-2

cdr3_nt: TGTGCCAGCAGTTACTCCTACAGCCCGAACACTGAAGCTTTCTTT
cdr3_aa: CASSYSYSPNTEAFF
d_call: .
v_call: TRBV6-5
clone_size: few
j_call: TRBJ1-1

cdr3_nt: TGTGCCAGCAAGACAGTCGCAATTATGAACACTGAAGCTTTCTTT
cdr3_aa: CASKTVAIMNTEAFF
d_call: .
v_call: TRBV6-5
clone_size: once
j_call: TRBJ1-1

cdr3_nt: TGTGCCAGCAGCCCTACTCGGACAGATTCACCCCTCCACTTT
cdr3_aa: CASSPTRTDSPLHF
d_call: .
v_call: TRBV7-8
clone_size: .
j_call: TRBJ1-6

cdr3_nt: TGTGCCTCCAGGGGGAGTTACACTGAAGCTTTCTTT
cdr3_aa: CASRGSYTEAFF
d_call: TRBD1
v_call: TRBV6-5
clone_size: .
j_call: TRBJ1-1

cdr3_nt: TGTGCCACCAGCGCCCTAGCGGTGGAGACCCAGTACTTC
cdr3_aa: CATSALAVETQYF
d_call: TRBD2
v_call: TRBV15
clone_size: few
j_call: TRBJ2-5

cdr3_nt: TGTGCCAGCAGCTTTTTCAGGGGGGCCGGATATTACAATGAGCAGTTCTTC
cdr3_aa: CASSFFRGAGYYNEQFF
d_call: .
v_call: TRBV5-8
clone_size: .
j_call: TRBJ2-1

cdr3_nt: TGTGCCACCAGTGATTACAGGGACACGCAGTATTTT
cdr3_aa: CATSDYRDTQYF
d_call: .
v_call: TRBV24-1
clone_size: few
j_call: TRBJ2-3

cdr3_nt: TGCAGCGCCAGGGGGACCCAGGGGCAGTACTTC
cdr3_aa: CSARGTQGQYF
d_call: TRBD1
v_call: TRBV29-1
clone_size: once
j_call: TRBJ2-7

cdr3_nt: TGTGCCAGCAGCGTAGGGACAGGGAACAATGAGCAGTTCTTC
cdr3_aa: CASSVGTGNNEQFF
d_call: TRBD1
v_call: TRBV9
clone_size: .
j_call: TRBJ2-1

cdr3_nt: TGTGCCTGGACAGGACAGGGGTTATATCAGCCCCAGCATTTT
cdr3_aa: CAWTGQGLYQPQHF
d_call: TRBD1
v_call: TRBV30
clone_size: .
j_call: TRBJ1-5

cdr3_nt: TGTGCCAGCAGCTTAAAACGGGGTGGCGAGCAGTACTTC
cdr3_aa: CASSLKRGGEQYF
d_call: .
v_call: TRBV7-3
clone_size: few
j_call: TRBJ2-7

cdr3_nt: TGCAGCGTAAGGACAGGGGAAGGGCAGCCCCAGCATTTT
cdr3_aa: CSVRTGEGQPQHF
d_call: TRBD1
v_call: TRBV29-1
clone_size: once
j_call: TRBJ1-5

cdr3_nt: TGTGCCAGCAGCAGACCGGGAAGAGCTAATGAGCAGTTCTTC
cdr3_aa: CASSRPGRANEQFF
d_call: .
v_call: TRBV5-4
clone_size: .
j_call: TRBJ2-1

cdr3_nt: TGCGCCAGCAGTGAAAGCGACGCCGCACCCTACACAGATACGCAGTATTTT
cdr3_aa: CASSESDAAPYTDTQYF
d_call: .
v_call: TRBV10-1
clone_size: .
j_call: TRBJ2-3